This T cell receptor beta chain was identified in a study of T cell repertoires in cytomegalovirus infection. Study as a whole: A matching HLA type, together with CMV infection, was signaled by public TCR beta signatures.

With V trimmed by 11 bases and J by 5 bases, 11 bases remained unmatched. Germline V gene data show CDR1 as MNHNY and CDR2 as SVGAGI (reference sequence). CDR3 length: 13 residues. Using its own MiXCR run on the reads, TCRdb lists one record per CDR3 protein. This sample has 900,000 to 950,000 distinct CDR3 sequences, with roughly 30% found just once. General study points: HLA-C-restricted TCR beta clonotypes specific for CMV led the ex vivo response. Cumulative frequency (of public TCR beta family members) identified carriers of CMV plus the relevant HLA.

Comment on this clonotype: The antigen is not known.

This TCR was recovered from a human donor in good health (CMV status not recorded). Some clones in this sample may be carry-over from other donors' samples. J is TRBJ1-2 and V is TRBV6-6; TRBD1 aligns across 7 bases. The specimen was cultured CD8+ T cells from PBMCs, collected from culture after CMV antigen stimulation. CDR3 bases: TGTGCCGCAGCCAAGGGGGCAGGGTATGGCTACACCTTC. It encodes CAAAKGAGYGYTF.